The table lists the clone carrying this TCR beta chain with a few counts. The target antigen is unknown. The sample belongs to a study of identical twins. Each CDR3 protein is one row after TCRdb ran MiXCR on the 5' RACE reads. This table holds around 280,000 distinct CDR3 sequences, around 8.8% found once. Germline V gene sequence: CDR1 MDHEN, CDR2 SYDVKM. Trimming removed 6 bases from V and 1 base from J; junction bases left unmatched: 8. There are 16 residues in the CDR3. Study-level findings and limits: Weaker excess twin sharing was seen among beta out-of-frame sequences.

The data also belong to a second study, concerning yellow fever vaccine responses in identical twins.

The J gene is TRBJ2-2, the V gene TRBV28, with 7 bases fitting TRBD1. Source material: memory (CD45RO+) T cells sorted from blood. This sequence originates from a woman aged 18-35 years in good health. Here the CDR3 DNA reads TGTGCCAGCAGCCAGTTAAACAGGGGGAACACCGGGGAGCTGTTTTTT. Its protein product is CASSQLNRGNTGELFF.